This T cell receptor beta chain was sequenced for a study of T cell changes during pregnancy in multiple sclerosis. V lost 0 bases to trimming and J lost 5 bases, with 8 bases between them. CDR3 length: 13 amino acids. CDR1 is SGHKS and CDR2 is YYEKEE in the germline V gene (reference sequence). This clone came up once. The assay was immunoSEQ multiplex PCR, and TCRdb's table has in-frame clones only and misses some. Here the sample spans tens of thousands of clones, around 93% being singletons. The clonotype originates from a female donor with multiple sclerosis, enrolled in a pregnancy study. This rearrangement joins TRBV5-5 to TRBJ2-5, with D perhaps TRBD1 (5 bases). This specimen was peripheral blood, taken in the second trimester of pregnancy. CDR3 in DNA: TGTGCCAGCAGCTTGGGGGGCCAGGAGACCCAGTACTTC. The encoded protein is CASSLGGQETQYF.